The source of this TCR beta chain is a study of shared clonotypes between healthy human individuals. Study-level background: Three plates each covered CD4 naive and memory; CD8 naive two, CD8 memory one.

Terminally differentiated effector memory CD45RA+ cells were excluded from the naive CD8 cells, which were CD45RO-negative and positively selected for CCR7. The authors ran the assay at deep level. Researchers divided each subset's genomic DNA evenly across several immunoSEQ plates. Replicate PCRs for sorted subsets used around 200 ng DNA; this equaled about 30,000 T cell genomes. TCRdb's copy holds only in-frame clones and misses some; the assay was immunoSEQ multiplex PCR. This table has a few million clones, around 93% appearing once. The germline V gene encodes CDR1 LGHNA and CDR2 YNFKEQ. The CDR3 consists of 14 residues. The ends were cut back, 2 bases at V and 7 bases at J, with 11 bases in the middle.

This receptor was obtained from a man aged 18 to 35 in good health. Some clones in this sample may be carry-over from other donors' samples. The sequencing sample was made of naive CD8+ T cells from PBMCs. The rearrangement uses TRBV4-2 and TRBJ2-2, with D hard to call. CDR3 sequence: CASSQNYLDGELFF. The CDR3 coding sequence is TGTGCCAGCAGCCAAAACTATCTTGACGGGGAGCTGTTTTTT.